One sample yielded the 30 T cell receptor beta chains listed below, sequenced in a study of tumor-infiltrating lymphocytes in primary liver carcinoma. Extraction of RNA together with DNA used 20-30 mg of unsorted bulk tissue. Synthesis of TCR beta cDNA was carried out from about 0.55 ug total RNA with a constant-region primer. Employing slightly modified ARM-PCR, three nested multiplex PCR rounds were run, and these gave rise to the TCR beta libraries. The two initial PCR rounds, roughly 9 cycles each, used TRBV1-TRBV30 forward and C-beta reverse primers. Each CDR3 protein is one row after TCRdb ran MiXCR on the multiplex PCR reads. Here the sample spans roughly 80,000 distinct CDR3 sequences, around 75% being singletons. The sample taken for sequencing was liver tumor tissue from sampling region 4. Subset described: tumor region T4, right-lateral pole. Every receptor here comes from a woman aged 60 to 75 with primary liver carcinoma and hepatitis B virus infection.

Regarding this clonotype: This may stem from a read error, because a much larger clone lies one nucleotide away. This chain connects TRBV7-9 to TRBJ2-3; no firm D call. The better agreement between TRBJ1-5 and the DNA end casts doubt on the J call. The V gene's germline CDR1 is SEHNR and CDR2 FQNEAQ (reference sequence). The CDR3 contains 16 residues. The CDR3 loop is CASRQSSGSGTDTQHF. The CDR3, as DNA: TGTGCCAGTCGTCAATCTAGCGGGAGTGGCACAGATACGCAGCATTTT.

This clonotype was seen ten or more times. The chain combines TRBV6-5 with TRBJ2-3, with a possible D match to TRBD2 (6 bases). The CDR3 runs to 16 residues. Trimming removed 6 bases from V and 1 base from J, with 17 bases in between. Germline assignment: CDR1 MNHEY and CDR2 SVGAGI. The CDR3 bases are TGTGCCAGCAGGTACCTCCGGGACTCCCGCACAGATACGCAGTATTTT. Amino acid sequence: CASRYLRDSRTDTQYF.

This chain links TRBV29-1 with TRBJ2-1; no definite D call. Trimming took off 0 bases at V and 11 bases at J, with 14 bases between the two ends. The CDR3 is 13 residues long. Germline values: CDR1 SQVTM, CDR2 ANQGSEA. CDR3 loop: CSVEEPTRNKQFF. As DNA, the CDR3 is TGCAGCGTTGAAGAACCAACACGGAATAAGCAGTTCTTC.

With regard to this clonotype: One end of the junction is discordant with germline, which a read error may explain. CDR3 in amino acids: CASNLAGVADTQYF. The CDR3 DNA reads TGTGCCAGCAACTTGGCCGGCGTGGCAGATACGCAGTATTTT. The rearrangement joins TRBV5-4 to TRBJ2-3; D ambiguous. Germline assignment: CDR1 SGHNT and CDR2 YYREEE (reference sequence). CDR3 length equals 14 residues.

This clonotype has a count of ten or more. The chain recombines TRBV12-3 or TRBV12-4 with TRBJ2-5; D might be TRBD1 (6 bases). This CDR3 comprises 16 residues. V was shortened by 5 bases and J by 2 bases, with 18 bases between the two germline ends. The CDR3: CASSTRDTAAQETQYF. The CDR3 DNA reads TGTGCCAGCAGTACCCGGGACACGGCGGCTCAAGAGACCCAGTACTTC.

Regarding this clonotype: Compared with germline, one end of the junction differs, possibly owing to a read error. V and J are TRBV6-5 and TRBJ2-7; the D is unclear. The CDR3 spans 15 residues. The V gene's germline CDR1 is MNHEY and CDR2 SVGAGI. The CDR3 here is CASSYSVQDYHEQHF. In DNA form, the CDR3 reads TGTGCCAGCAGCTACTCAGTCCAGGATTACCACGAGCAGCACTTC.

About this clonotype itself: Germline and junction disagree at one end, which may indicate a read error. The chain employs TRBV11-3 and TRBJ2-3; 7 bases line up with TRBD1. CDR1 and CDR2 (germline): SGHNT, YENEEA. The CDR3 totals 18 residues. Here the CDR3 reads CVSCQRSGTVTSTDTQYF. The CDR3 DNA is TGTGTCAGCTGTCAGCGGTCCGGGACAGTGACTAGCACAGATACGCAGTATTTT.

A remark on this clonotype: A much larger clone lies a single base off, so this may be a read error. The chain joins TRBV23-1 to TRBJ2-7, with unresolved D. TRBV23-1 is labeled an ORF, and its function is uncertain. The CDR3 consists of 13 residues. V lost 6 bases and J 2 bases, leaving 11 bases between the germline ends. CDR3 DNA: TGCGCCAGCAGCCAGTCAGATCCCTACGAGCAGTACTTC. Translating gives CASSQSDPYEQYF.

A remark on this clonotype: One end of the junction varies from germline; a read error may be responsible. The chain employs TRBV9 and TRBJ2-1; D gene ambiguous. This CDR3 comprises 12 residues. The germline V gene has CDR1 SGDLS and CDR2 YYNGEE. CDR3 nucleotide sequence: TGTGCCAGCTGCGTGCCCCCGGAAGGGCAGTTCTTC. Translated: CASCVPPEGQFF. Variable domain in full (rest from reference TRBV9 and TRBJ2-1): DSGVTQTPKHLITATGQRVTLRCSPRSGDLSVYWYQQSLDQGLQFLIQYYNGEERAKGNILERFSAQQFPDLHSELNLSSLELGDSALYFCASCVPPEGQFFGPGTRLTVL.

As for this clonotype: A much larger clone differs by one base, so this may be a read error. No conserved phenylalanine or tryptophan ends this CDR3, so it is likely a read error. DNA for the CDR3: TGTGCCAGCAGTCCCAAACCCGCGACAGGGAAACTGTTTTTG. Translated: CASSPKPATGKLFL. This chain uses TRBV28 with TRBJ1-4, with 7 positions matching TRBD1. Germline V gives CDR1 MDHEN, CDR2 SYDVKM. The V segment lost 5 bases and the J segment 11 bases; nucleotides outside the gene matches: 11. CDR3 length: 14 residues.

Many counts were recorded for this clonotype. The V call is TRBV28, the J call TRBJ2-7; D is unclear. The CDR3 sequence is 15 residues long. Germline lookup yields CDR1 MDHEN and CDR2 SYDVKM. Deletions cut 6 bases from V and 0 bases from J, with 15 bases between. CDR3 loop: CASSSVVASSYEQYF. CDR3 nucleotides: TGTGCCAGCAGCTCAGTGGTCGCAAGCTCCTACGAGCAGTACTTC.

The chain uses TRBV18 and TRBJ2-1, with TRBD2 identical over 10 bases. This CDR3 region has 15 residues. Per germline, CDR1 KGHSH and CDR2 LQKENI. The V gene end was trimmed by 5 bases and the J gene end by 5 bases; junction bases not matched to a gene: 6. CDR3: CASSRRTSGDNEQFF. In nucleotides, the CDR3 is TGTGCCAGCTCAAGGAGGACTAGCGGCGACAATGAGCAGTTCTTC.

This clonotype was found many times. The chain uses TRBV29-1 and TRBJ2-2; 8 bases fit TRBD1. From germline, CDR1 is SQVTM and CDR2 ANQGSEA. V trimming: 4 bases; J trimming: 4 bases; junction bases outside the gene matches: 5. This CDR3 region has 14 residues. The CDR3 loop is CSVGIQGVTGELFF. CDR3 bases: TGCAGCGTTGGTATACAGGGGGTCACCGGGGAGCTGTTTTTT.

This chain links TRBV10-3 with TRBJ2-2; a possible D gene is TRBD2 (5 bases). V gave up 0 bases and J gave up 3 bases, with 23 bases separating them. The germline CDR1 and CDR2 sequences are ENHRY and SYGVKD. The CDR3 covers 20 residues. The CDR3 coding sequence is TGTGCCATCAGTGAGTCCCTTTACAGCAGCCGACGGCGGGACACCGGGGAGCTGTTTTTT. The encoded protein is CAISESLYSSRRRDTGELFF.

J is TRBJ2-1 and V is TRBV6-6, with D possibly TRBD2 on 6 matching bases. V lost 2 bases to trimming and J lost 3 bases, with 11 bases between them. The CDR3 contains 15 residues. CDR1 and CDR2 (germline): MNHNY, SVGAGI (reference sequence). CDR3 sequence: CASSYGTGHYNEQFF. The CDR3 DNA reads as TGTGCCAGCAGTTACGGGACTGGCCACTACAATGAGCAGTTCTTC.

As for this clonotype: A read error may produce the germline difference seen at one junction end. The chain recombines TRBV6-6 with TRBJ2-7; the D gene is possibly TRBD1 (5 bases). CDR1 and CDR2 from the germline V gene are MNHNY and SVGAGI (reference sequence). This CDR3 contains 15 residues. The CDR3 region is CASRISAGISYEQHF. The CDR3 bases are TGTGCCAGCAGAATCTCCGCAGGGATCTCCTACGAGCAGCACTTC.

Remarks on this clonotype: At one boundary the junction diverges from the germline segment, which might be a read error. The chain employs TRBV11-3 and TRBJ2-1; D is possibly TRBD2 (6 bases). This CDR3 region has 18 residues. Germline CDR1 reads SGHNT; CDR2 reads YENEEA. The CDR3 protein is CTSSLGQGRRAGYNEQFF. DNA for the CDR3: TGTACCAGCAGTTTAGGTCAAGGCAGGAGGGCCGGCTACAATGAGCAGTTCTTC.

This clonotype was recorded only once. A read error may account for a junction end that differs from germline. The chain carries TRBV11-3 and TRBJ2-1; 7 nucleotides line up with TRBD2. CDR3 length equals 17 residues. Per the germline V gene, CDR1 is SGHNT and CDR2 is YENEEA. The CDR3 DNA reads as TGTGCCAACAGCTTAGATCGGGGGGAGTGTGGTGTCGATGAGCAGTTCTTC. Encoded protein: CANSLDRGECGVDEQFF.

This clonotype was observed a few times. The V gene is TRBV11-2, the J gene TRBJ1-1; D may be TRBD1 (5 bases). This CDR3 region has 13 residues. V lost 3 bases and J lost 8, with 13 bases in between. CDR1 is SGHAT and CDR2 is FQNNGV in the germline V gene. The chain's CDR3 is CASSLIVEGEAFF. The CDR3 DNA follows: TGTGCCAGCAGCTTGATAGTGGAGGGGGAAGCTTTCTTT.

Of note for this clonotype: This sequence may be a read error, since a much larger clone differs from it by one base. The V gene is TRBV21-1, the J gene TRBJ2-1; TRBD2 was called by the table and not checked on the DNA. TRBV21-1 is flagged as a pseudogene. CDR3 size: 20 residues. The DNA of the CDR3 is TGTGCCAGCAGCAAACGGGAATCTAGCGGGAGTTATCTGGGGTACAATGAGCAGTTCTTC. Protein product: CASSKRESSGSYLGYNEQFF.

As concerns this clonotype: The junction shows a germline mismatch at one end, possibly a read error. The DNA of the CDR3 is TGTACCAGCAGTTACAGGGGCGGGCGTGAAAAACTGCTTTTT. Its translation: CTSSYRGGREKLLF. This sequence joins TRBV6-5 and TRBJ1-4; TRBD1 agrees at 7 bases. The CDR3 has 14 residues. Germline V gene lookup returns CDR1 MNHEY and CDR2 SVGAGI.

This rearrangement joins TRBV11-2 to TRBJ2-2; 10 bases fit TRBD2. Germline V gene lookup returns CDR1 SGHAT and CDR2 FQNNGV. The CDR3 extends over 16 amino acids. Trimming removed 6 bases from V and 11 bases from J; junction bases left unmatched: 15. The CDR3 is CASRFRLAGDAGELFF. In DNA, the CDR3 is TGTGCCAGCAGGTTCCGGCTAGCGGGAGATGCGGGTGAGCTGTTTTTT.

This clonotype was detected ten times or more. The rearrangement joins TRBV6-6 to TRBJ1-1; no firm D call. The CDR3 consists of 14 residues. CDR1 and CDR2 from the germline V gene are MNHNY and SVGAGI (reference sequence). With 4 bases removed from V and 4 bases from J, the gap between germline ends came to 13 bases. The chain's CDR3 is CASSFGVYSTEAFF. DNA for the CDR3: TGTGCCAGCAGTTTTGGGGTTTATAGCACTGAAGCTTTCTTT.

The count of this clonotype is one. One end of the junction varies from germline; a read error may be responsible. The chain combines TRBV28 with TRBJ2-1; tentative D call: TRBD2 (6 bases). Germline CDR1 reads MDHEN; CDR2 reads SYDVKM. CDR3 length: 16 amino acids. CDR3: CASKPPGLAVYNGQFF. The CDR3 nucleotides are TGTGCCAGCAAACCCCCGGGACTGGCGGTATACAATGGGCAGTTCTTC.

The gene calls are TRBV9 and TRBJ2-2, with 7 positions matching TRBD2. V lost 0 bases to trimming and J lost 5 bases; unmatched junction nucleotides: 4. The germline gives CDR1 SGDLS, CDR2 YYNGEE. This CDR3 contains 15 residues. CDR3 in amino acids: CASSVDLRETGELFF. Written as DNA, the CDR3 is TGTGCCAGCAGCGTAGATCTGCGGGAGACCGGGGAGCTGTTTTTT.

Concerning this clonotype itself: Sequence at one end of the junction differs from germline and may be a read error. The rearrangement links TRBV10-3 to TRBJ1-1, with a possible D match to TRBD1 (6 bases). Germline V gene data show CDR1 as ENHRY and CDR2 as SYGVKD. The length of the CDR3 is 12 residues. The CDR3 here is CVISEWGAEAIF. Written as DNA, the CDR3 is TGTGTCATCAGTGAATGGGGGGCTGAAGCTATCTTT.

In regard to this clonotype: Germline is not matched at one junction end, which may reflect a read error. This chain uses TRBV11-2 with TRBJ2-3; TRBD2 agrees at 7 bases. The CDR3 consists of 15 residues. Germline V gives CDR1 SGHAT, CDR2 FQNNGV. The CDR3 here is CASSVERGQLYTQYF. The CDR3 DNA reads as TGTGCCAGCAGCGTCGAGCGGGGCCAACTCTATACGCAATATTTT.

This clonotype was seen repeatedly, ten times or more. V usage is TRBV6-6 and J usage is TRBJ2-5; D is unresolved. CDR1 is MNHNY, CDR2 SVGAGI, per germline (reference sequence). V shed 2 bases and J shed 5 bases, with 9 bases lying between them. The CDR3 runs 13 residues. CDR3 region: CASSYAKWETQYF. The CDR3 DNA follows: TGTGCCAGCAGTTACGCTAAGTGGGAGACCCAGTACTTC.

As regards this clonotype: This may be a read error, as it is one base from a much larger clone. The chain couples TRBV12-5 to TRBJ2-3; a weak D match, TRBD1 (6 bases). Germline CDR1 is LGHNT and CDR2 is FRNRAP. This CDR3 contains 15 residues. The CDR3, as DNA: TGTGCTGGTGGTCTTACAGGGTTCGACACAGATACGCAGTATTTT. Its translation is CAGGLTGFDTDTQYF.

Comment on this clonotype: This may come from a read error, since a much larger clone is one base off. This chain connects TRBV28 to TRBJ2-7, with TRBD2 matching 7 bases. Germline assignment: CDR1 MDHEN and CDR2 SYDVKM. The CDR3 is 14 amino acids. CDR3 amino acids: CTSSLSGTIYEQYF. DNA of the CDR3: TGTACCAGCAGTTTAAGCGGGACTATTTACGAGCAGTACTTC.